This T cell receptor beta chain is drawn from a study of OX40 agonist ivuxolimab in advanced cancers. CDR3 length equals 17 residues. V lost 4 bases to trimming and J lost 0 bases, with 15 bases between them. Germline V lookup: CDR1 MGHRA, CDR2 YSYEKL. Study-wide points: CD8+ T cells averaged more expanded clones than CD4+.

Generated by immunoSEQ multiplex PCR, the TCRdb table keeps only in-frame clones and is missing some. The sample gives fewer than 90,000 clones, 75% to 95% of which show up once; under 2% is in the top ten. Worth noting for this clone: Its antigen is not known.

The source was CD4+ or CD8+ T cells sorted from blood, collected in a trial of the OX40 agonist ivuxolimab. The TCR originated in an adult with an advanced solid tumor such as melanoma, head and neck, liver or kidney cancer. This chain connects TRBV4-1 to TRBJ2-2; D is unclear. This CDR3 is CASSPRPSDPNTGELFF. The CDR3 DNA sequence: TGCGCCAGCAGCCCCCGGCCCTCAGACCCGAACACCGGGGAGCTGTTTTTT.